The sequence of this T cell receptor beta chain was determined in a study of cytomegalovirus exposure and HLA in healthy donors. Findings and limits, study-wide: The authors assumed roughly uniform sequencing depth across donors for presence/absence analyses. Many donors shared some public TCRs, even though most TCR sequences were rare. The listing of roughly 160 TCR beta chains classed them as cytomegalovirus-associated.

The PCR used 60 Vbeta and 13 Jbeta primers. The data were produced by immunoSEQ multiplex PCR, yet TCRdb's version contains in-frame clones alone and is incomplete. The sample carries under 200,000 clones, around 80% recorded once. About this clone itself: The antigen is undetermined.

This TCR was sampled from a male donor in good health and CMV-seropositive. Material: PBMCs.

In DNA, the CDR3 is TGTGCCAGCAGCTTGATGGCGGGGGTGCTAGCCGAGCAGTACTTC. Translation: CASSLMAGVLAEQYF. This chain links TRBV5-6 with TRBJ2-7; 7 bases are a match to TRBD2. The CDR3 spans 15 residues. Germline V gene data show CDR1 as SGHDT and CDR2 as YYEEEE. Trimming at V came to 1 base and at J to 6 bases, leaving 10 bases not matched to a gene.